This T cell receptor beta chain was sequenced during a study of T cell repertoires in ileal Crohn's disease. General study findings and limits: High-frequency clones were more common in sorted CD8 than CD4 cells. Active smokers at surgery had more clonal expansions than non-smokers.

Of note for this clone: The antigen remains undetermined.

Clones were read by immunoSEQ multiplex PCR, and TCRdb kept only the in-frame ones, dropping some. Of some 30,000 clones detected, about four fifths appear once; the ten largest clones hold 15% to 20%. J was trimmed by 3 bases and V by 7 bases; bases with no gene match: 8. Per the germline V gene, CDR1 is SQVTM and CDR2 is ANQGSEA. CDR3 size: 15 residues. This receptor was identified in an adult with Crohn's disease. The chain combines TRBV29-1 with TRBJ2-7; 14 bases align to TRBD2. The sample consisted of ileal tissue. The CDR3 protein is CSASRTSGGIYEQYF. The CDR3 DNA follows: TGCAGCGCTTCAAGGACTAGCGGGGGGATCTACGAGCAGTACTTC.